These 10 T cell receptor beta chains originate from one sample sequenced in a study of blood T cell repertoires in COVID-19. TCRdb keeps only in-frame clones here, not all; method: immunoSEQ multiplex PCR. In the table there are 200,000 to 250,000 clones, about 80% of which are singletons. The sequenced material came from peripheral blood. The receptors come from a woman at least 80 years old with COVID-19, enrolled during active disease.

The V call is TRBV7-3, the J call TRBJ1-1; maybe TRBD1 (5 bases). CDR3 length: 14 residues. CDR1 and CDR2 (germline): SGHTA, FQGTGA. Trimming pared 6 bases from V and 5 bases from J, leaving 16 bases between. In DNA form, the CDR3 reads TGTGCCAGCAGGCCCGGCGGAGGGGTGACTGAAGCTTTCTTT. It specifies CASRPGGGVTEAFF.

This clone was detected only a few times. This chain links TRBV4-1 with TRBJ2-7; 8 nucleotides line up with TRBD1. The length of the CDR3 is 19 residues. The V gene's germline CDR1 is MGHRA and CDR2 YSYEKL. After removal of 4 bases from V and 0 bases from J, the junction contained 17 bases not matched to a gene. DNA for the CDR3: TGCGCCAGCAGCCCCCCTGCCAACAGGGGGGCTGTTAGCTCCTACGAGCAGTACTTC. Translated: CASSPPANRGAVSSYEQYF.

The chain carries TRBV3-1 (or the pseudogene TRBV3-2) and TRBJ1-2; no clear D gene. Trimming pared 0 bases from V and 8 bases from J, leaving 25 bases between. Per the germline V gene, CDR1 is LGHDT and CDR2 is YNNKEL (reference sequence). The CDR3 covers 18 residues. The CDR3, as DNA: TGTGCCAGCAGCCAAGATTCTCGCCTCGGGAGGGCCGAAAGAGGCTACACCTTC. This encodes CASSQDSRLGRAERGYTF.

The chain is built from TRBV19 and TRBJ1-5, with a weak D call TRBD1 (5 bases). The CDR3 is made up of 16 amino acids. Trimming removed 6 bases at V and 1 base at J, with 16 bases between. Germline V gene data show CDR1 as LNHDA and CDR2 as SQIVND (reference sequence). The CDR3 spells CASSRGGVGSNQPQHF. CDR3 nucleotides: TGTGCCAGTAGCCGGGGGGGAGTGGGAAGCAATCAGCCCCAGCATTTT.

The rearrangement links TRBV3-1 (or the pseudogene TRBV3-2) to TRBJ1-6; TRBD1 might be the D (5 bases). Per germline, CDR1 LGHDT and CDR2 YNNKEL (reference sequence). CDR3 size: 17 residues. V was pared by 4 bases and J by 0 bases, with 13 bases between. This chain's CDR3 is CASSRRDSSSYNSPLHF. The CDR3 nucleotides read TGTGCCAGCAGCCGCCGGGACTCAAGCTCCTATAATTCACCCCTCCACTTT.

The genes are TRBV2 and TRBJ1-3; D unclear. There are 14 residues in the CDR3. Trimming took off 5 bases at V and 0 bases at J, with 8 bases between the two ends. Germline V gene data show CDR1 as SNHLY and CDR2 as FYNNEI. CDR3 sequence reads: CASSLQSSGNTIYF. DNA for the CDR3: TGTGCCAGCAGTTTACAGAGCTCTGGAAACACCATATATTTT.

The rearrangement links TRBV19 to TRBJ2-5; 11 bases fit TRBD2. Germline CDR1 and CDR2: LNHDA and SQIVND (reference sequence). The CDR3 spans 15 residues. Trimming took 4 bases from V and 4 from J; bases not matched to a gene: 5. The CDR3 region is CASSTQTSGAETQYF. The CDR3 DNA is TGTGCCAGTAGTACGCAGACTAGCGGGGCAGAGACCCAGTACTTC.

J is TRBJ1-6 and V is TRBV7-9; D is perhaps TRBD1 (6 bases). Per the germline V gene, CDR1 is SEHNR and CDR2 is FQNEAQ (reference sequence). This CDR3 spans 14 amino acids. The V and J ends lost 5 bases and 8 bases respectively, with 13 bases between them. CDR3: CASSMTGIDSPLHF. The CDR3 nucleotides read TGTGCCAGCAGCATGACAGGCATCGATTCACCCCTCCACTTT.

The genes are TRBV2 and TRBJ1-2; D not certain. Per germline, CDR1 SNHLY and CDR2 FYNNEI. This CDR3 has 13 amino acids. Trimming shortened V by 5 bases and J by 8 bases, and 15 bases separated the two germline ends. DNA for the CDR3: TGTGCCAGCAGTTCGGGAGGCAGTGTGGGCTACACCTTC. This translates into CASSSGGSVGYTF.

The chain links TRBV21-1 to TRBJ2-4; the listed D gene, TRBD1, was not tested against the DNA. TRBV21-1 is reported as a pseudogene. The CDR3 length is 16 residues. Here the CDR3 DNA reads TGTGCCAGCAGCATGGGGACACCTCTTAGCAAAAACATTCAGTACTTC. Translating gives CASSMGTPLSKNIQYF.